Listed here is a single TCR beta chain. No cognate antigen has been identified for it. A read error may produce the germline difference seen at one junction end. RNA was isolated from bulk, unsorted tissue, and RNA quality was assessed with a NanoDrop ND-1000 and an Agilent 2100. All donors had newly diagnosed lung cancer, had not received prior chemotherapy, and were admitted for thoracic surgery in China between August and November 2014. Patients who had received previous radiotherapy or chemotherapy, or who had another concurrent cancer, were excluded from the study. Pieces of surgical tissue measuring roughly 1-2.2 cm3 were kept in RNAlater solution and held at -80 degrees C until needed. The data stem from a study of tumor and adjacent non-tumor tissue in lung cancer (dated by TCRdb to the late 2010s). With regard to the full study: By cancer type, the cohort comprised about 13 adenocarcinoma patients, 2 squamous cell carcinoma patients and 1 small cell lung cancer patient. For each patient, one tumor sample and one normal lung sample were taken, giving thirty paired specimens that underwent TCRbeta CDR3 sequencing. Sequencing generated a total of some 130 million productive TCRbeta reads, averaging around 4.3 million reads per sample. Bulk TCRbeta repertoires were compared between lung tumor tissue and matched distant non-tumor lung tissue obtained from approximately 16 lung cancer patients. The roughly 15 patients were aged roughly 30 to 76 years, included about ten men and 5 women, and had TNM stage I to III disease.

The CDR3 holds 17 amino acids from the cysteine to the phenylalanine. The entry retains the CDR3 DNA only, 51 bases that are in frame from base 1. Per the germline V gene, MGHRA is the CDR1 and YSYEKL is the CDR2. What the authors observed across the whole study: The cohort had only about 16 patients, and the authors noted that larger samples and more detailed clinical data are needed. A significantly larger cumulative share of the repertoire was made up by the top 100 clones in normal lung than in tumor tissue. TCR diversity was significantly higher in younger patients, and greater tumor TCR diversity was associated with shorter overall survival and shorter disease-free survival. Peripheral blood was not sequenced, so blood TCRbeta repertoires were not examined in the lung cancer patients of the study. The sequencing platform is not named in the methods, and unique molecular identifiers are not mentioned. Tumor tissue showed significantly higher TCR diversity (inverse Simpson) than normal lung tissue, at 431.37 vs 166.20 (P = 0.0075, Mann-Whitney U test).

Library preparation employed multiplex PCR. TCRdb lists the instrument as Illumina HiSeq 2500. TCRbeta libraries were constructed through three rounds of nested PCR with primers (Table S4) according to protocols modified from ARM-PCR. Before sequencing, PCR products in the 200-500 bp range were cut out of the gel and cleaned up using the QIAquick gel extraction kit. As for how the authors treated the data: Reads were cleaned with Trimmomatic, merged with FLASH into complete CDR3 sequences, and assigned to V(D)J germline segments with MiTCR. Clonal diversity was calculated as the inverse Simpson's index using VDJtools. In-frame sequences without a premature stop codon were defined as productive reads. TCRdb trimmed the raw reads at Q25, called clones with MiXCR and kept productive beta chains. Under each unique CDR3 protein, matching rows form one entry showing the most common genes and DNA. TCRdb's processing, not the authors' own work, is the source of the V and J calls. Counted in this sample were over 110,000 distinct CDR3 sequences; approximately 66% of them appeared once. The ten largest make up roughly 20% of the sample.

The sample comprised lung tumor tissue. The receptor's source is a man in his sixties with small cell lung cancer. The V and J genes are TRBV4-1 and TRBJ1-4; 11 bases in between match TRBD1. DNA sequence: TGCTCCAGCAGCCAAGTCCCAGGACAGGGGGCAAAGGAAAAACTGTTTTTT. The encoded protein is CSSSQVPGQGAKEKLFF.